Reported below is one TCR beta chain. The data were obtained in a study of T cell changes during pregnancy in multiple sclerosis. The protocol was immunoSEQ multiplex PCR, while the TCRdb copy is restricted to in-frame clones and leaves out a portion. The table has almost 50,000 clones, over 90% seen once. This CDR3 has 16 residues. V dropped 0 bases and J dropped 2; count of bases not matched to a gene: 4. Germline assignment: CDR1 SGDLS and CDR2 YYNGEE. This TCR derives from a female donor with multiple sclerosis, enrolled in a pregnancy study. This chain uses TRBV9 with TRBJ2-3; 9 nucleotides agree with TRBD2. This specimen consisted of peripheral blood, obtained after pregnancy. CDR3 nucleotide sequence: TGTGCCAGCAGCGTAGTGGCGGGGGGGCACACAGATACGCAGTATTTT. Amino acids: CASSVVAGGHTDTQYF.